This T cell receptor beta chain was identified during a study of PD-1 blockade in classical Hodgkin lymphoma (dated by TCRdb to the early 2020s). Study-level background: Nivolumab dosing was 3 mg/kg intravenously every 2 weeks, continuing until either disease progression or unacceptable toxicity. The study used TCR beta sequencing and CyTOF to define a peripheral blood immune signature of response to PD-1 blockade in classical Hodgkin lymphoma. What the research found in general, with its limitations: Baseline TCR diversity was reported as lower in newly diagnosed patients than in healthy donors, and lower still in relapsed/refractory patients. Baseline diversity similar to that of newly diagnosed patients was observed in trial patients achieving complete response, whereas significantly lower diversity was observed in partial responders and progressors. Patients starting nivolumab less than 1 year after ASCT had lower diversity and were excluded from later analyses to avoid confounding by immune reconstitution. CD4+ but not CD8+ TCR diversity rose significantly by C4D1 (p=0.0027 vs p=0.16), most apparent in complete responders (p=0.02). The study was restricted to a single clinical trial cohort, and the causes of repertoire differences, possibly disease activity or prior therapy, were left undefined.

Comment on this clone: Its binding antigen is unknown. No clone much larger than this one lies a single base away; base qualities are absent.

Taken from cysteine to phenylalanine, the CDR3 has 14 residues. Only the CDR3 DNA stays, 42 bases, in frame from base 1. Trimming costs V 4 bases and J 1 base, and their ends lie 11 bases apart. CDR1 SNHLY and CDR2 FYNNEI were looked up in the germline V gene. The label giving this sample's time point can be read as: cycle 4 day 1 (C4D1), after around six weeks of nivolumab. Relapse after autologous stem cell transplantation had occurred in all trial patients, and cohorts A, B and C were distinguished by prior brentuximab vedotin exposure. The trial cohort was composed of 56 patients with relapsed/refractory classical Hodgkin lymphoma, for whom complete response, partial response or progressive disease was recorded as best overall response. Trial patients were treated with single-agent nivolumab in the multi-cohort phase II CheckMate 205 trial. An independent review committee assessed best overall response by applying the 2007 International Working Group response criteria. Trial PBMCs were collected just before the start of nivolumab (C1D1) and during therapy at cycle 2 day 1 and cycle 4 day 1. Peripheral blood was collected in 8 mL Vacutainer Cell Preparation Tubes, from which PBMCs were isolated by centrifugation and then cryopreserved.

Genomic DNA was isolated using the Qiagen DNeasy kit from unsorted PBMCs as well as from negatively selected CD4+ and CD8+ fractions. TCR beta CDR3 regions were subjected to amplification by immunoSEQ multiplex PCR with primers that anneal to V and J segments. Amplification bias was minimized using a synthetic immune receptor repertoire, and residual bias was removed computationally after sequencing. Regarding the original processing steps: Custom Python scripts were used to quantify repertoire diversity as the Shannon entropy index. The unsorted, CD4+ and CD8+ repertoires were each analyzed separately, with the exception of combined analyses, where CD4+ and CD8+ sequences were merged in silico. A clone was considered expanded if an increase in frequency of at least 2-fold after treatment relative to C1D1 was found, and a pseudocount of 0.5 was applied to clones undetected at baseline. Clones with 0 or 1 copy at C1D1 were classified as singleton clones, and clones with 2 or more copies were classified as non-singleton clones. Clones expanded in unsorted samples were assigned a CD4+, CD8+ or unknown annotation through matching of protein sequences in sorted samples from the same patient. Wilcoxon tests on paired samples were used to test diversity changes from C1D1 to C4D1. As stored in TCRdb, this immuneACCESS dataset retains in-frame rearrangements with V and J assigned. A fraction of the clones does not appear; measured against another copy, unresolved V genes explain less than half of the discrepancy, and the remainder lacks a known reason. V, J and clone size reflect that table, while D and trimming were determined from the DNA. This sample comprises 85,000 to 90,000 clones, about nine tenths of them detected only once. The ten largest account for approximately 2.9% of the sample.

This clonotype was obtained from a human donor with classical Hodgkin lymphoma. This chain is built from TRBV2 and TRBJ2-7; the D gene remains uncertain. Sequences were derived from peripheral blood mononuclear cells (PBMCs), sampled before the fourth cycle of nivolumab. For the CDR3, the sequence is CASSGQARSYEQYF. The DNA sequence is given as TGTGCCAGCAGTGGCCAGGCCCGGTCCTACGAGCAGTACTTC.